This is a list of T cell receptor beta chains from one sample in a study of PD-L1 blockade in urothelial cancer. TCRdb's table, derived via immunoSEQ multiplex PCR, lists solely in-frame clones and lacks some. The sample carries 90,000 or so clones, around 89% recorded once. Here the sequenced sample was PBMCs, taken around atezolizumab (anti-PD-L1) treatment. Source of these receptors: a woman of 80 years or more with urothelial cancer. CDR3s include the opening cysteine and the closing phenylalanine or tryptophan. The D gene is left open where the match is weak. Clone size, where shown, is once, few, many, or a class for clones that have expanded.

>TRBV6-1|TRBJ2-1|-|-
TGTGCCAGCAGTGACTTGGCGGGGACCCGATACAATGAGCAGTTCTTC
CASSDLAGTRYNEQFF
>TRBV28|TRBJ2-7|-|-
TGTGCCAGCAGTTTTGACGGGGTTGGGGAGCAGTACTTC
CASSFDGVGEQYF
>TRBV18|TRBJ2-3|-|TRBD1
TGTGCCAGCTCACCCCTCCCGGGACAGGGGAACACAGATACGCAGTATTTT
CASSPLPGQGNTDTQYF
>TRBV5-1|TRBJ2-3|-|TRBD1
TGCGCCAGCAGCTGGGACAGGGGGGGAATAGATACGCAGTATTTT
CASSWDRGGIDTQYF
>TRBV6-4|TRBJ2-3|-|TRBD2
TGTGCCAGCAGTGAGGGGGGGGTCACAGATACGCAGTATTTT
CASSEGGVTDTQYF
>TRBV30|TRBJ1-1|-|-
TGTGCCTGGAGTGTGGGCACCATGAACACTGAAGCTTTCTTT
CAWSVGTMNTEAFF
>TRBV7-9|TRBJ1-1|-|-
TGTGCCAGCAGCTTAGAGGGGGGGGTTACTGAAGCTTTCTTT
CASSLEGGVTEAFF
>TRBV6-5|TRBJ2-3|-|-
TGTGCCAGCAGTTACGGACACCGTTCCACAGATACGCAGTATTTT
CASSYGHRSTDTQYF
>TRBV12-5|TRBJ1-1|few|TRBD1
TGTGCTAGTGGGACAGGGGGAGGAAACACTGAAGCTTTCTTT
CASGTGGGNTEAFF
>TRBV5-4|TRBJ2-7|-|TRBD1
TGTGCCAGCAGCTTGGATAGGGGGCCGAACTACGAGCAGTACTTC
CASSLDRGPNYEQYF
>TRBV4-2|TRBJ2-5|-|-
TGTGCCAGCAGCCAAGGAGGGGGATCTAAGGGAGAGACCCAGTACTTC
CASSQGGGSKGETQYF
>TRBV29-1|TRBJ1-5|-|-
TGCAGCGTCCAGCAGGAGGCCCATCAGCCCCAGCATTTT
CSVQQEAHQPQHF
>TRBV5-1|TRBJ2-5|-|-
TGCGCCAGCAGCTTGGAGGTCGGGAATCAAGAGACCCAGTACTTC
CASSLEVGNQETQYF
>TRBV10-3|TRBJ2-3|-|TRBD2
TGTGCCATCAGTGAGTCGAGTCTTAGTGGGAGGGCAGATACGCAGTATTTT
CAISESSLSGRADTQYF
>TRBV7-3|TRBJ2-1|-|TRBD2
TGTGCCAGCAGCGCGGGACTAGCGGGATATAGCGATGAGCAGTTCTTC
CASSAGLAGYSDEQFF
>TRBV28|TRBJ2-7|once|TRBD1
TGTGCCAGCAGGTTACAGGGGCCGCCCTCCTACGAGCAGTACTTC
CASRLQGPPSYEQYF
>TRBV28|TRBJ1-3|-|-
TGTGCCAGCATTACCGGAGGGATTGGAAACACCATATATTTT
CASITGGIGNTIYF